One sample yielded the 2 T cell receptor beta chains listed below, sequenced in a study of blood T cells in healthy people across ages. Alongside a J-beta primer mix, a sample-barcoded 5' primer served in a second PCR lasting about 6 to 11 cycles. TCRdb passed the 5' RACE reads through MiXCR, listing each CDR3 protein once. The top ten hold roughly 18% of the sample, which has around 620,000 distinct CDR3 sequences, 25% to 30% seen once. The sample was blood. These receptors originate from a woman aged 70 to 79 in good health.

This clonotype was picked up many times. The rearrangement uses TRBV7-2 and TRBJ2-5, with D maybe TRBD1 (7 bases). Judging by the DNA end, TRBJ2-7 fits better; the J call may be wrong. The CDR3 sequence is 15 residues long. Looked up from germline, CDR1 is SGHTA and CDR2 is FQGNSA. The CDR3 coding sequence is TGTGCCAGCAGCTTGGGCCAGGGGGGAACCTACGAGCAGTACTTC. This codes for CASSLGQGGTYEQYF.

This CDR3 reads CSVEYDRQSKYEQYF. The CDR3 DNA reads TGCAGCGTTGAATACGACAGGCAATCGAAGTACGAGCAGTACTTC. The genes are TRBV29-1 and TRBJ2-7; maybe TRBD1 (6 bases). Germline assignment: CDR1 SQVTM and CDR2 ANQGSEA. The ends were cut back, 2 bases at V and 4 bases at J, with 18 bases in the middle. The CDR3 totals 15 residues.